This TCR beta chain was captured in a study of blood T cell repertoires in COVID-19 (dated by TCRdb to about 2020). Study-level background: Collaborator samples came from the United States, Italy and Spain and covered acute and convalescent phases of COVID-19. The material from the prospective study consisted of cDNA or gDNA derived from T cells, B-cell-depleted T cells, or PBMCs. The samples were drawn from two sources: the first 160 participants of the ongoing ImmuneRACE study, and fewer than 1,500 subjects contributed by 6 global collaborators. The repertoires were made available in a free public database intended to serve as a resource for research on the immune response to SARS-CoV-2. Where available, HLA class I and class II types were obtained from metadata supplied by the sample provider rather than from assay-based typing. The sample metadata nearly always contained a de-identified subject ID, COVID-19 status, age in years and sex. Deeply sampled blood TCRbeta repertoires from subjects exposed to, actively infected with, or recovered from COVID-19 were included in the dataset. Findings and caveats that apply to the study as a whole: Clinical and demographic metadata were provided uncurated, with the amount varying by source and participant.

TCRbeta CDR3 regions were amplified from genomic DNA using the immunoSEQ Assay, a bias-controlled multiplex PCR. Processing in the source paper ran as follows. The number of nucleated cells in each sample was estimated by amplification of reference gene primers within the assay. To quantify the absolute abundance of each unique TCRbeta CDR3 rearrangement, sequence reads were collapsed and filtered. For each sample, productive Simpson clonality was calculated as the square root of Simpson's diversity index across productive rearrangements. TCRdb stores this immuneACCESS table with in-frame sequences only. Part of the clones is absent; in the studies checked, under half of the shortfall reflects unresolved V genes, and no reason is known for the rest. V and J calls and clone size are given by that table; D and trimming were obtained from the DNA. The sample profile shows some 200,000 clones; approximately 84% of them were found once. Around 6.5% of the sample belongs to the ten largest clones.

A note on this clone: Its antigen has not been determined. Base quality data are lacking; no much larger clone is found one base away.

Each collaborating institution followed its own protocols to collect whole blood in K2EDTA tubes. Collaborator samples were shipped for TCRbeta analysis as frozen whole blood, isolated PBMCs, or DNA extracted from either sample type. CDR1 and CDR2, looked up from the germline V gene, are SGHDN and FVKESK. From cysteine to phenylalanine, the CDR3 is 13 amino acids long. Only the CDR3 region is kept as DNA, spanning 39 bases read in frame from base 1. The V and J ends are trimmed by 4 bases and 2 bases, leaving 7 bases between them. Here the chain combines TRBV14 and TRBJ2-3; a weak D assignment points to TRBD2 (5 bases agree). The sequenced sample was peripheral blood. This TCR was recovered from an elderly man with acute or convalescent COVID-19. The CDR3 in this case is CASSPDYTDTQYF. The sequenced DNA: TGTGCCAGCAGCCCTGACTACACAGATACGCAGTATTTT.